The 20 T cell receptor beta chains in this list originate from one sample, sequenced in a study of shared clonotypes between healthy human individuals. Libraries were prepared by immunoSEQ multiplex PCR; TCRdb keeps only in-frame clonotypes and omits some of them. The sample consists of a few hundred thousand clones, roughly 97% of them appearing once. Input material: naive CD4+ T cells sorted from blood. Stated subset: CD45RA+ positively selected. The receptor set was obtained from a woman aged 25-40 years in good health.

This CDR3 is CASSPTGGGQPQHF. The CDR3 DNA reads as TGTGCCAGTAGCCCGACAGGGGGCGGTCAGCCCCAGCATTTT. V and J are TRBV19 and TRBJ1-5; 10 bases fit TRBD1. Trimming took 6 bases from V and 6 from J; bases not matched to a gene: 5. CDR3 size: 14 residues. Per the germline V gene, CDR1 is LNHDA and CDR2 is SQIVND (reference sequence).

This clone appeared a single time. Other DNA sequences from this sample encode an identical CDR3 as well. This sequence joins TRBV10-3 and TRBJ2-3; no reliable D call. CDR3 size: 14 residues. Trimming removed 0 bases at V and 1 base at J, with 5 bases between. Germline loops: CDR1 ENHRY, CDR2 SYGVKD. CDR3 DNA: TGTGCCATCAGTGAGTCAGTAGGCACAGATACGCAGTATTTT. The encoded protein is CAISESVGTDTQYF.

V gene TRBV28 combines with J gene TRBJ2-7, with a possible D match to TRBD1 (6 bases). The CDR3 covers 13 residues. Germline V gene data show CDR1 as MDHEN and CDR2 as SYDVKM. V was shortened by 7 bases and J by 0 bases, with 10 bases between the two germline ends. The CDR3 sequence: CASKGTPSYEQYF. The CDR3 DNA sequence: TGTGCCAGCAAAGGGACACCCTCCTACGAGCAGTACTTC.

The chain employs TRBV7-9 and TRBJ2-2; unclear D gene. Germline values: CDR1 SEHNR, CDR2 FQNEAQ (reference sequence). Trimming removed 2 bases from V and 3 bases from J, with 1 base in between. The CDR3 has 12 residues. The DNA of the CDR3 is TGTGCCAGCAGCTTATACACCGGGGAGCTGTTTTTT. Encoded protein: CASSLYTGELFF. Drawing the rest from reference TRBV7-9 and TRBJ2-2, the complete variable domain is DTGVSQNPRHKITKRGQNVTFRCDPISEHNRLYWYRQTLGQGPEFLTYFQNEAQLEKSRLLSDRFSAERPKGSFSTLEIQRTEQGDSAMYLCASSLYTGELFFGEGSRLTVL.

The gene calls are TRBV11-3 and TRBJ2-7; 13 bases line up with TRBD2. The V gene's germline CDR1 is SGHNT and CDR2 YENEEA. V lost 5 bases, J lost 5 bases, and 6 bases stayed unmatched. The CDR3 runs to 15 residues. DNA for the CDR3: TGTGCCAGCAGCCACGGGACTAGCGGGATGAACGAGCAGTACTTC. It is translated as CASSHGTSGMNEQYF.

The chain carries TRBV7-9 and TRBJ2-7, with 7 bases fitting TRBD2. Trimming removed 2 bases from V and 5 bases from J; junction bases left unmatched: 6. Per germline, CDR1 SEHNR and CDR2 FQNEAQ (reference sequence). This CDR3 region has 14 residues. DNA of the CDR3: TGTGCCAGCAGCTTAACGGGAGGCACAGACGAGCAGTACTTC. This gives the protein CASSLTGGTDEQYF.

Written as DNA, the CDR3 is TGTGCCAGCTCACCCAATTCTGCGTGGGAGACCCAGTACTTC. Translated: CASSPNSAWETQYF. The V gene is TRBV18, the J gene TRBJ2-5; D remains ambiguous. Trimming cost V 3 bases and J 5 bases, with 13 bases left between them. Germline V lookup: CDR1 KGHSH, CDR2 LQKENI. The CDR3 length is 14 residues.

The chain employs TRBV19 and TRBJ2-3; 12 nucleotides match TRBD2. The V segment lost 5 bases and the J segment 4 bases; nucleotides outside the gene matches: 4. This CDR3 spans 15 amino acids. Germline V gene data show CDR1 as LNHDA and CDR2 as SQIVND (reference sequence). The CDR3 DNA sequence: TGTGCCAGTAGTTTCCTAGCGGGAGGGGCAGATACGCAGTATTTT. Encoded protein: CASSFLAGGADTQYF.

The V call is TRBV6-1, the J call TRBJ2-5; D might be TRBD1 (5 bases). CDR1 is MNHNS, CDR2 SASEGT, per germline. This CDR3 comprises 15 residues. Trimming left V 0 bases short and J 5 bases short, with 13 bases between. In DNA form, the CDR3 reads TGTGCCAGCAGTGAAGCCAGGGCTGGTATGGAGACCCAGTACTTC. Translating gives CASSEARAGMETQYF.

J is TRBJ2-7 and V is TRBV28; D might be TRBD1 or TRBD2, each matching 5 bases. CDR3 length equals 15 residues. The germline gives CDR1 MDHEN, CDR2 SYDVKM. Trimming removed 8 bases at V and 6 bases at J, with 23 bases between. The CDR3 is CASSSSSRGIFEQYF. CDR3 nucleotide sequence: TGTGCCAGCTCAAGTTCTTCTCGGGGCATCTTCGAGCAGTACTTC.

The J gene is TRBJ2-1, the V gene TRBV7-2; 11 nucleotides line up with TRBD2. V lost 5 bases, J lost 9 bases, and 9 bases stayed unmatched. The CDR3 loop spans 15 amino acids. CDR1 is SGHTA, CDR2 FQGNSA, per germline. CDR3 residues: CASSDSSGRAGEQFF. The CDR3 DNA reads TGTGCCAGCAGCGATAGTAGCGGGAGGGCCGGTGAGCAGTTCTTC.

J is TRBJ1-2 and V is TRBV6-1; no definite D call. V dropped 8 bases and J dropped 0 bases, with 7 bases sitting between them. There are 12 residues in the CDR3. CDR1 and CDR2 (germline): MNHNS, SASEGT. DNA of the CDR3: TGTGCCAGCGGGTTCCCTAACTATGGCTACACCTTC. Translation gives CASGFPNYGYTF.

This clone has a single count. The gene calls are TRBV5-1 and TRBJ2-5, with D uncertain. The germline CDR1 and CDR2 sequences are SGHRS and YFSETQ. V gave up 4 bases and J gave up 3 bases, with 7 bases separating them. This CDR3 is built from 12 residues. The CDR3 DNA sequence: TGCGCCAGCAGCCCCCCAGAAGAGACCCAGTACTTC. Amino acid sequence: CASSPPEETQYF.

The V call is TRBV18, the J call TRBJ2-5, with D perhaps matching TRBD1 (6 bases). V dropped 1 base and J dropped 5 bases, with 8 bases sitting between them. The CDR3 has 13 amino acids. Germline CDR1 KGHSH, CDR2 LQKENI. The CDR3, as DNA: TGTGCCAGCTCACCACTAGGGGGTGAGACCCAGTACTTC. Its protein product is CASSPLGGETQYF.

The CDR3 protein is CASSSSGRGGGELFF. The CDR3 DNA reads TGTGCCAGTTCCTCCTCGGGAAGGGGCGGCGGGGAGCTGTTTTTT. This rearrangement joins TRBV19 to TRBJ2-2; either TRBD1 or TRBD2 may supply D (5 bases each). CDR1 is LNHDA and CDR2 is SQIVND in the germline V gene (reference sequence). V was shortened by 8 bases and J by 7 bases, with 20 bases between the two germline ends. This CDR3 is 15 amino acids long.

The chain employs TRBV7-9 and TRBJ1-2; D might be TRBD1 (5 bases). CDR3 length equals 13 residues. With 9 bases removed from V and 3 bases from J, the gap between germline ends came to 14 bases. The germline V gene encodes CDR1 SEHNR and CDR2 FQNEAQ (reference sequence). The CDR3 reads CASGGARYYGYTF. The CDR3 nucleotides read TGTGCCAGTGGAGGGGCGCGCTACTATGGCTACACCTTC.

This CDR3 is CASRGGQGNYGYTF. DNA of the CDR3: TGTGCCAGCAGGGGGGGACAGGGCAACTATGGCTACACCTTC. The chain couples TRBV28 to TRBJ1-2; TRBD1 agrees at 9 bases. Looked up from germline, CDR1 is MDHEN and CDR2 is SYDVKM. V trimming: 6 bases; J trimming: 2 bases; junction bases outside the gene matches: 4. The CDR3 runs to 14 residues.

This chain uses TRBV5-4 with TRBJ1-5; D remains ambiguous. With 2 bases removed from V and 2 bases from J, the gap between germline ends came to 5 bases. The length of the CDR3 is 13 residues. The germline gives CDR1 SGHNT, CDR2 YYREEE (reference sequence). Here the CDR3 reads CASSFDRNQPQHF. Written as DNA, the CDR3 is TGTGCCAGCAGCTTCGACCGCAATCAGCCCCAGCATTTT.

The chain joins TRBV28 to TRBJ1-3; 9 bases agree with TRBD1. CDR1 and CDR2 (germline): MDHEN, SYDVKM. The V and J ends lost 4 bases and 2 bases, in that order; junction bases with no gene match: 6. CDR3 size: 16 residues. The CDR3: CASSSHRGPPGNTIYF. CDR3 bases: TGTGCCAGCAGTTCCCACAGGGGGCCTCCTGGAAACACCATATATTTT.

The rearrangement links TRBV5-1 to TRBJ2-7, with D maybe TRBD1 (6 bases). CDR3 length: 13 amino acids. CDR1 is SGHRS and CDR2 is YFSETQ in the germline V gene. V lost 3 bases and J 6 bases, leaving 13 bases between the germline ends. The CDR3 DNA reads as TGCGCCAGCAGCTCTGACAGGATCTTCGAGCAGTACTTC. Its protein is CASSSDRIFEQYF.